This TCR beta chain was retrieved from a study of blood T cell repertoires in COVID-19. Original analysis: Amplification from reference gene primers served as the basis for estimated nucleated cell counts. Sequenced by immunoSEQ multiplex PCR; TCRdb stores in-frame clones only, minus some. That table furnishes V, J and clone size, whereas the DNA furnished D and trimming. The data show some 300,000 clones, around nine tenths seen once. This clone has only one observation. CDR3 length equals 15 residues. J was trimmed by 4 bases and V by 6 bases; bases with no gene match: 6. In germline, CDR1 is SGHVS, CDR2 FQNEAQ.

What was sequenced was PBMCs or T cells enriched from blood (not recorded which). The source of this sequence is a woman aged 50 to 65 who had been exposed to COVID-19. The chain couples TRBV7-8 to TRBJ1-5; 10 nucleotides align to TRBD1. This CDR3 is CASRKDRGENQPQHF. CDR3 bases: TGTGCCAGCAGGAAGGACAGGGGGGAGAATCAGCCCCAGCATTTT.